This is a list of T cell receptor beta chains from one sample in a study of early stage breast cancer tumors. Sequencing used immunoSEQ multiplex PCR; TCRdb keeps in-frame clones, though not all of them. The data contain tens of thousands of clones, over 65% of them singletons. What was sequenced was blood. Source of these receptors: a person aged 30-39 years with breast cancer. Both conserved end residues are part of each CDR3. A D gene is named only where the DNA matches it firmly. For some rows the clone size is stated as once, few or many, or as a class when expanded; others skip it.

TRBJ2-2,.,TRBV7-9,.,CASSLQGDTGELFF,TGTGCCAGCAGCTTACAGGGTGACACCGGGGAGCTGTTTTTT
TRBJ2-3,.,TRBV18,TRBD2,CASSPSGLAGGRTQYF,TGTGCCAGCTCCCCTAGTGGACTAGCGGGAGGGCGTACGCAGTATTTT
TRBJ1-2,.,TRBV7-9,TRBD1,CASSYYIRGGSGYTF,TGTGCCAGCAGCTATTATATAAGAGGGGGCAGCGGCTACACCTTC
TRBJ1-1,.,TRBV5-6,.,CASSLEQMNTEAFF,TGTGCCAGCAGCTTGGAGCAAATGAACACTGAAGCTTTCTTT
TRBJ1-1,.,TRBV4-3,.,CASSQDRGFTEAFF,TGCGCCAGCAGCCAAGACAGGGGATTCACTGAAGCTTTCTTT
TRBJ1-1,.,TRBV29-1,TRBD1,CSVDRGTEAFF,TGCAGCGTCGACAGGGGCACTGAAGCTTTCTTT
TRBJ2-1,.,TRBV7-9,TRBD2,CASSPGGRGRNEQFF,TGTGCCAGCAGCCCGGGGGGTAGAGGCCGGAATGAGCAGTTCTTC
TRBJ2-3,.,TRBV20-1,.,CSAPAFDTQYF,TGCAGTGCTCCGGCCTTTGATACGCAGTATTTT
TRBJ2-5,.,TRBV6-1,TRBD1,CASSELGGTGGSRAQYF,TGTGCCAGCAGTGAACTAGGGGGGACAGGGGGTTCTAGGGCCCAGTACTTC
TRBJ2-7,.,TRBV4-2,.,CASSQEGRSYEQYF,TGTGCCAGCAGCCAGGAGGGACGGAGCTACGAGCAGTACTTC
TRBJ2-5,.,TRBV7-8,TRBD1,CASSSVPGTGVRGQETQYF,TGTGCCAGCAGCTCTGTTCCAGGGACAGGGGTGAGGGGTCAAGAGACCCAGTACTTC
TRBJ2-7,.,TRBV23-1,TRBD2,CASSHLRGTSGFYEQYF,TGTGCCAGCAGTCACTTACGGGGGACTAGCGGATTCTACGAGCAGTACTTC
TRBJ2-1,few,TRBV7-8,TRBD2,CASSRTAGGPHNEQFF,TGTGCCAGCAGCCGGACCGCGGGAGGGCCCCACAATGAGCAGTTCTTC
TRBJ2-3,.,TRBV4-2,TRBD2,CASSPSTSGRTQLYTQYF,TGTGCCAGCAGCCCCTCTACTAGCGGGAGGACTCAACTCTATACGCAGTATTTT
TRBJ2-5,.,TRBV2,.,CASSEAWLRKETQYF,TGTGCCAGCAGTGAGGCTTGGTTAAGGAAAGAGACCCAGTACTTC
TRBJ2-3,.,TRBV19,.,CASSTRATSSTDTQYF,TGTGCCAGTAGTACCAGGGCTACTTCTAGCACAGATACGCAGTATTTT
TRBJ2-7,.,TRBV5-1,.,CASSRSSDVGYEQYF,TGCGCCAGCAGCCGATCGTCCGATGTTGGGTACGAGCAGTACTTC
TRBJ2-7,once,TRBV30,.,CAWTPGYEQYF,TGTGCCTGGACCCCGGGCTACGAGCAGTACTTC
TRBJ1-5,.,TRBV5-5,.,CASSLAGAGSQPQHF,TGTGCCAGCAGCTTGGCAGGGGCTGGGAGTCAGCCCCAGCATTTT
TRBJ1-3,.,TRBV5-1,.,CASSLGQPRSGNTIYF,TGCGCCAGCAGCTTGGGACAGCCACGCTCTGGAAACACCATATATTTT
TRBJ2-3,.,TRBV11-3,.,CASSLHTDTQYF,TGTGCCAGCAGCTTACACACAGATACGCAGTATTTT
TRBJ2-5,.,TRBV7-8,TRBD2,CASSLGTSGQETQYF,TGTGCCAGCAGCTTAGGGACTAGCGGGCAAGAGACCCAGTACTTC
TRBJ1-1,.,TRBV19,TRBD1,CASSLSGTVITEAFF,TGTGCCAGTAGCCTATCGGGGACAGTAATCACTGAAGCTTTCTTT
TRBJ2-3,.,TRBV5-6,.,CASSADRSSIGTDTQYF,TGTGCCAGCAGTGCCGACAGATCGTCTATCGGCACAGATACGCAGTATTTT
TRBJ2-1,.,TRBV5-1,.,CASSFKDNYNEQFF,TGCGCCAGCAGCTTTAAGGACAACTACAATGAGCAGTTCTTC
TRBJ2-1,.,TRBV4-3,.,CASSQLLGRISYNEQFF,TGCGCCAGCAGCCAACTCCTGGGGCGAATATCCTACAATGAGCAGTTCTTC
TRBJ1-1,.,TRBV14,.,CASSLTGINTEAFF,TGTGCCAGCAGCCTGACAGGCATCAACACTGAAGCTTTCTTT
TRBJ1-1,.,TRBV6-1,TRBD1,CASNRGRNTEAFF,TGTGCCAGCAACAGGGGTAGGAACACTGAAGCTTTCTTT
TRBJ2-2,few,TRBV5-1,.,CASSFYFNTGELFF,TGCGCCAGCAGCTTCTATTTCAACACCGGGGAGCTGTTTTTT
TRBJ2-7,.,TRBV6-1,TRBD1,CASLGTGSLRQYF,TGTGCCAGCCTGGGGACAGGGTCTTTACGGCAGTACTTC
TRBJ1-5,.,TRBV7-2,TRBD1,CASSLDRGANQPQHF,TGTGCCAGCAGCTTAGACAGGGGCGCCAATCAGCCCCAGCATTTT
TRBJ1-2,.,TRBV29-1,TRBD1,CSVVPPGQGYYGYTF,TGCAGCGTTGTACCCCCGGGACAGGGCTACTATGGCTACACCTTC
TRBJ2-3,few,TRBV9,.,CASSVGSGTDTQYF,TGTGCCAGCAGCGTAGGCTCGGGCACAGATACGCAGTATTTT
TRBJ2-5,.,TRBV19,TRBD2,CASRGTSGRIPYQETQYF,TGTGCCAGTAGAGGGACTAGCGGGAGGATCCCATACCAAGAGACCCAGTACTTC
TRBJ2-7,.,TRBV7-3,.,CASSFSGGYEQYF,TGTGCCAGCAGCTTTTCAGGAGGCTACGAGCAGTACTTC
TRBJ2-1,.,TRBV7-9,.,CASSFLGGDNEQFF,TGTGCCAGCAGCTTTCTTGGCGGGGACAATGAGCAGTTCTTC
TRBJ2-5,.,TRBV7-9,TRBD2,CASSKGLAGLQETQYF,TGTGCCAGCAGCAAGGGACTAGCGGGACTCCAAGAGACCCAGTACTTC
TRBJ2-7,.,TRBV6-1,.,CASSARTVSYEQYF,TGTGCCAGCAGTGCCCGGACCGTCTCCTACGAGCAGTACTTC
TRBJ2-4,.,TRBV10-1,.,CASSELSTPRYF,TGCGCCAGCAGTGAGTTGTCCACACCCAGGTACTTC
TRBJ2-7,.,TRBV29-1,TRBD1,CSGGDRTYEQYF,TGCAGCGGTGGGGACAGGACCTACGAGCAGTACTTC
TRBJ2-6,.,TRBV4-3,.,CASSQDAGSGANVLTF,TGCGCCAGCAGCCAAGATGCTGGGTCTGGGGCCAACGTCCTGACTTTC
TRBJ2-3,.,TRBV2,TRBD2,CASRGGEGDTQYF,TGTGCCAGCAGGGGCGGGGAGGGGGATACGCAGTATTTT
TRBJ2-7,once,TRBV4-3,.,CASSQEGPGEAYEQYF,TGCGCCAGCAGCCAAGAAGGGCCAGGGGAGGCCTACGAGCAGTACTTC
TRBJ1-5,.,TRBV6-5,.,CASSPATSNQPQHF,TGTGCCAGCAGTCCGGCCACAAGCAATCAGCCCCAGCATTTT
TRBJ1-2,.,TRBV19,.,CASSIPRGGSYGYTF,TGTGCCAGTAGTATACCTCGTGGGGGGAGCTATGGCTACACCTTC
TRBJ2-5,once,TRBV7-8,TRBD2,CASSLPGLAGETQYF,TGTGCCAGCAGCTTACCGGGACTAGCGGGGGAGACCCAGTACTTC
TRBJ2-1,.,TRBV23-1,.,CVSSRESENEQFF,TGCGTCTCTTCCCGGGAGAGCGAAAATGAGCAGTTCTTC
TRBJ1-5,.,TRBV6-1,.,CASSEGQGYQPQHF,TGTGCCAGCAGTGAAGGGCAGGGCTATCAGCCCCAGCATTTT
TRBJ2-7,.,TRBV21-1,.,CASSVGGPTQDEQYF,TGTGCCAGCAGCGTAGGCGGCCCCACTCAAGACGAGCAGTACTTC
TRBJ2-2,.,TRBV11-3,TRBD2,CASSLEAGGMTGELFF,TGTGCCAGCAGCTTAGAGGCGGGAGGGATGACCGGGGAGCTGTTTTTT
TRBJ1-5,once,TRBV6-5,.,CASSYRDADQPQHF,TGTGCCAGCAGCTACAGGGATGCGGATCAGCCCCAGCATTTT
TRBJ2-1,.,TRBV29-1,.,CSVDLVGDRTYNEQFF,TGCAGCGTTGACCTCGTGGGAGATCGCACCTACAATGAGCAGTTCTTC
TRBJ1-1,once,TRBV20-1,.,CSAQERLAFF,TGCAGTGCTCAAGAGAGGCTAGCTTTCTTT
TRBJ2-3,.,TRBV11-3,TRBD2,CASSPRDYTDTQYF,TGTGCCAGCAGCCCAAGGGACTACACAGATACGCAGTATTTT
TRBJ1-1,.,TRBV19,.,CASSIAAAREAFF,TGTGCCAGTAGTATAGCGGCAGCCAGGGAAGCTTTCTTT
TRBJ1-4,.,TRBV4-2,.,CASSQPERGSNEKLFF,TGTGCCAGCAGCCAACCAGAGAGGGGGTCTAATGAAAAACTGTTTTTT
TRBJ1-2,.,TRBV5-4,.,CASRHPAANYGYTF,TGTGCCAGCAGACACCCGGCAGCTAACTATGGCTACACCTTC